This T cell receptor beta chain originates from a study of T cell responses to AZD1222 COVID-19 vaccine. Points from the study as a whole: Clonal diversity was possibly underestimated, and white British individuals and females predominated among donors. Spike-specific TCR breadth rose after two AZD1222 doses, and depth rose as well. A reported finding is that nearly half of spike-specific TCRs target unmutated variant regions.

Profiling relied on immunoSEQ multiplex PCR, and the TCRdb table lists in-frame clones only, not all of them. Here the sample spans 100,000 to 150,000 clones, 70% to 90% being singletons. In germline, CDR1 is SGHRS, CDR2 YFSETQ. The CDR3 sequence is 13 residues long. V lost 7 bases and J lost 1, with 11 bases in between. In the case of this clone: What it binds is not known.

The chain uses TRBV5-1 and TRBJ1-1; no clear D gene. The sequence derives from an adult in good health. Specimen: peripheral blood, collected on day 0 of AZD1222 vaccination. CDR3 in amino acids: CASSAIQNTEAFF. The CDR3 bases are TGCGCCAGCTCTGCCATCCAGAACACTGAAGCTTTCTTT.